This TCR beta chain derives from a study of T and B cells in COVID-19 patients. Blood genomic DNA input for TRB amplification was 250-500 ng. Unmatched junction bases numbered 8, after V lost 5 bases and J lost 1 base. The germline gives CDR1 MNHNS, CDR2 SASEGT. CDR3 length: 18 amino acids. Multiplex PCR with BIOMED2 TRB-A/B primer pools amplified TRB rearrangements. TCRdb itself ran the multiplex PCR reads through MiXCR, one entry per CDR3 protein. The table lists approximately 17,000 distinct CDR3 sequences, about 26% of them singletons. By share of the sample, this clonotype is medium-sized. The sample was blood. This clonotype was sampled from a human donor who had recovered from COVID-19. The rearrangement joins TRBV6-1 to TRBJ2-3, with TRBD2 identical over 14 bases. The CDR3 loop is CASSYRPGLAGGTDTQYF. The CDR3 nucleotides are TGTGCCAGCAGTTACCGACCGGGACTAGCGGGGGGCACAGATACGCAGTATTTT.